The 18 T cell receptor beta chains in this list originate from one sample, sequenced in a study of cytomegalovirus exposure and HLA in healthy donors. Generated by immunoSEQ multiplex PCR, the TCRdb table keeps only in-frame clones and is missing some. The top ten clones hold 1.5% to 2% of a sample with some 80,000 clones, around 96% of them seen once. Sequenced: PBMCs. Receptors originate from a man between 18 and 29 years old in good health and CMV-seropositive.

The rearrangement links TRBV25-1 to TRBJ2-1; TRBD1 might be the D (6 bases). The V gene's germline CDR1 is MGHDK and CDR2 SYGVNS. With 1 base removed from V and 6 bases from J, the gap between germline ends came to 10 bases. The CDR3 contains 14 residues. The CDR3 region is CASSELTGSNEQFF. The CDR3 DNA is TGTGCCAGCAGTGAATTAACAGGGAGCAATGAGCAGTTCTTC.

V and J are TRBV5-1 and TRBJ1-1, with 7 positions matching TRBD1. This CDR3 has 13 amino acids. Trimming cost V 2 bases and J 4 bases; bases outside gene matches: 2. Germline CDR1 and CDR2: SGHRS and YFSETQ. CDR3 sequence reads: CASSLQGSTEAFF. The CDR3 coding sequence is TGCGCCAGCAGCTTACAGGGGAGCACTGAAGCTTTCTTT.

CDR3 DNA sequence: TGTGCCAGCAGTGCCCAGGGGGTCTACGAGCAGTACTTC. It specifies CASSAQGVYEQYF. The chain uses TRBV2 and TRBJ2-7, with TRBD1 matching over 7 bases. The length of the CDR3 is 13 residues. The V gene end was trimmed by 4 bases and the J gene end by 3 bases; junction bases not matched to a gene: 3. CDR1 and CDR2 (germline): SNHLY, FYNNEI.

This clone was found once. The rearrangement links TRBV7-3 to TRBJ2-2, with D perhaps TRBD2 (6 bases). The CDR3 contains 16 residues. V was clipped by 2 bases and J by 1 base, with 11 bases between them. CDR1 and CDR2 (germline): SGHTA, FQGTGA. The CDR3 loop is CASSLGGRKNTGELFF. The CDR3 nucleotides read TGTGCCAGCAGCTTAGGGGGGAGGAAGAACACCGGGGAGCTGTTTTTT. Together with reference TRBV7-3 and TRBJ2-2, the CDR3 gives the full variable domain: GAGVSQTPSNKVTEKGKYVELRCDPISGHTALYWYRQSLGQGPEFLIYFQGTGAADDSGLPNDRFFAVRPEGSVSTLKIQRTERGDSAVYLCASSLGGRKNTGELFFGEGSRLTVL.

The chain carries TRBV12-1 and TRBJ2-7; TRBD2 is taken as the D call from the table, unchecked against the DNA. TRBV12-1 is reported as a pseudogene. This CDR3 is 17 amino acids long. This chain's CDR3 is CASSFSPGTSGVGEQYF. The CDR3 coding sequence is TGTGCCAGCAGCTTTTCTCCCGGGACTAGCGGCGTCGGCGAGCAGTACTTC.

The rearrangement links TRBV2 to TRBJ1-4, with 9 nucleotides matching TRBD1. Germline V gene data show CDR1 as SNHLY and CDR2 as FYNNEI. V was clipped by 2 bases and J by 7 bases; unmatched bases: 5. The CDR3 covers 15 residues. CDR3 nucleotides: TGTGCCAGCAGTGAAATGGGACAGGGCCTTGAAAAACTGTTTTTT. Protein sequence: CASSEMGQGLEKLFF.

The V gene is TRBV7-9, the J gene TRBJ2-7, with 9 bases aligning to TRBD1. The CDR3 totals 17 residues. Germline CDR1 is SEHNR and CDR2 is FQNEAQ (reference sequence). V shed 3 bases, J shed 4 bases, and the junction held 13 bases outside the gene matches. The CDR3 loop is CASSLGLGGQGVYEQYF. The CDR3, as DNA: TGTGCCAGCAGCTTGGGCCTGGGGGGACAGGGTGTTTACGAGCAGTACTTC. Looking up the rest from reference TRBV7-9 and TRBJ2-7 gives the full variable domain: DTGVSQNPRHKITKRGQNVTFRCDPISEHNRLYWYRQTLGQGPEFLTYFQNEAQLEKSRLLSDRFSAERPKGSFSTLEIQRTEQGDSAMYLCASSLGLGGQGVYEQYFGPGTRLTVT.

V and J are TRBV16 and TRBJ2-7, with 9 bases matching TRBD1. The CDR3 loop spans 15 amino acids. V trimming: 5 bases; J trimming: 6 bases; junction bases outside the gene matches: 11. Looked up from germline, CDR1 is KGHSY and CDR2 is FQNENV. The CDR3 sequence: CASSAGRDRDSEQYF. CDR3 DNA: TGTGCCAGCAGCGCGGGCCGGGACAGGGACAGCGAGCAGTACTTC. Variable domain in full (rest from reference TRBV16 and TRBJ2-7): GEEVAQTPKHLVRGEGQKAKLYCAPIKGHSYVFWYQQVLKNEFKFLISFQNENVFDETGMPKERFSAKCLPNSPCSLEIQATKLEDSAVYFCASSAGRDRDSEQYFGPGTRLTVT.

This chain links TRBV14 with TRBJ2-6; D ambiguous. Trimming pared 0 bases from V and 10 bases from J, leaving 7 bases between. CDR1 is SGHDN, CDR2 FVKESK, per germline. This CDR3 region has 13 residues. CDR3 protein: CASSQDARNVLTF. CDR3 sequence (DNA): TGTGCCAGCAGCCAAGATGCGAGGAACGTCCTGACTTTC.

The chain has TRBV11-3 and TRBJ2-6; D may be TRBD2 (6 bases). The CDR3 extends over 17 amino acids. Per the germline V gene, CDR1 is SGHNT and CDR2 is YENEEA. V was cut by 5 bases and J by 0 bases, with 14 bases left in between. CDR3: CASSQDYSSSGANVLTF. The CDR3 DNA reads TGTGCCAGCAGCCAGGACTACTCAAGCTCTGGGGCCAACGTCCTGACTTTC.

The CDR3 sequence is CASSQDSGGNNEQFF. The CDR3 region has the DNA TGTGCCAGCAGCCAAGATAGCGGGGGGAACAATGAGCAGTTCTTC. This rearrangement joins TRBV4-2 to TRBJ2-1, with TRBD2 matching over 10 bases. CDR3 length equals 15 residues. The V segment lost 0 bases and the J segment 5 bases; nucleotides outside the gene matches: 1. Germline V CDR1 and CDR2: LGHNA, YNFKEQ.

The chain couples TRBV7-6 to TRBJ2-7; D gene uncertain. Looked up from germline, CDR1 is SGHVS and CDR2 is FNYEAQ. Trimming removed 1 base at V and 1 base at J, with 8 bases between. This CDR3 is 14 amino acids long. Here the CDR3 reads CASSLGRQSYEQYF. DNA of the CDR3: TGTGCCAGCAGCTTAGGGCGGCAGTCCTACGAGCAGTACTTC.

The chain employs TRBV9 and TRBJ2-2, with 8 nucleotides matching TRBD2. V lost 2 bases and J lost 6; bases outside the gene matches: 6. Per germline, CDR1 SGDLS and CDR2 YYNGEE. This CDR3 has 15 residues. CDR3 sequence reads: CASSVVAGLAGELFF. DNA of the CDR3: TGTGCCAGCAGCGTGGTAGCGGGATTGGCCGGGGAGCTGTTTTTT.

The V call is TRBV6-4, the J call TRBJ1-2; D is undetermined. V lost 2 bases to trimming and J lost 2 bases, with 9 bases between them. Germline CDR1 is MRHNA and CDR2 is SNTAGT. The CDR3 runs to 14 residues. The CDR3 sequence is CASSDRLLNYGYTF. Written as DNA, the CDR3 is TGTGCCAGCAGTGACCGCTTGCTAAACTATGGCTACACCTTC.

The chain links TRBV5-1 to TRBJ1-5; TRBD1 might be the D (5 bases). The CDR3 extends over 18 amino acids. Germline CDR1 and CDR2: SGHRS and YFSETQ. V was shortened by 1 base and J by 0 bases, with 17 bases between the two germline ends. DNA of the CDR3: TGCGCCAGCAGCTTGTGGGGCGATATAGGGGATAGCAATCAGCCCCAGCATTTT. Amino acid sequence: CASSLWGDIGDSNQPQHF.

V usage is TRBV13 and J usage is TRBJ2-7, with D tentatively TRBD1 (6 bases). V was shortened by 4 bases and J by 5 bases, with 15 bases between the two germline ends. Germline V gene sequence: CDR1 PRHDT, CDR2 FYEKMQ (reference sequence). The CDR3 consists of 14 residues. The CDR3 loop reads CASSSPLAGDEQYF. Written as DNA, the CDR3 is TGTGCCAGCAGCTCACCTCTTGCAGGGGACGAGCAGTACTTC.

The J gene is TRBJ1-5, the V gene TRBV28, with TRBD1 matching 8 bases. The CDR3 is 16 amino acids. CDR1 and CDR2 from the germline V gene are MDHEN and SYDVKM. Trimming took 4 bases from V and 3 from J; bases not matched to a gene: 8. The CDR3 protein is CASSSRGQLPNQPQHF. The CDR3 coding sequence is TGTGCCAGCAGTTCCAGGGGGCAACTTCCCAATCAGCCCCAGCATTTT.

The chain carries TRBV2 and TRBJ2-5; a weak D match, TRBD2 (6 bases). This CDR3 is built from 13 residues. Germline CDR1 SNHLY, CDR2 FYNNEI. The V end lost 6 bases, the J end lost 3 bases, and 11 bases lay between the germline ends. The CDR3 is CASRIAEEETQYF. CDR3 sequence (DNA): TGTGCCAGCAGGATAGCGGAAGAAGAGACCCAGTACTTC.